One sample yielded the 10 T cell receptor beta chains listed below, sequenced in a study of T cell responses to AZD1222 COVID-19 vaccine. The method was immunoSEQ multiplex PCR; TCRdb's version includes in-frame clones alone and lacks a portion of them. Among 90,000 to 130,000 clones listed, about four fifths were seen once. Sequencing was performed on peripheral blood, taken on day 0 of AZD1222 vaccination. The receptors stem from an adult in good health.

The chain links TRBV4-1 to TRBJ1-2, with 7 bases aligning to TRBD1. Germline lookup yields CDR1 MGHRA and CDR2 YSYEKL. Losses at the gene ends were 1 base for V and 5 bases for J; bases not matched to a gene: 7. The CDR3 totals 15 residues. CDR3 sequence: CASSQGGSGGYGYTF. The CDR3 DNA sequence: TGCGCCAGCAGCCAAGGAGGTTCAGGGGGTTATGGCTACACCTTC.

This rearrangement joins TRBV30 to TRBJ2-2, with TRBD2 matching 10 bases. This CDR3 has 17 amino acids. V shed 2 bases, J shed 1 base, and the junction held 7 bases outside the gene matches. Per the germline V gene, CDR1 is GTSNPN and CDR2 is SVGIG (reference sequence). The CDR3 here is CAWSLILAGGNTGELFF. CDR3 sequence (DNA): TGTGCCTGGAGTTTAATCTTAGCGGGAGGGAACACCGGGGAGCTGTTTTTT.

V usage is TRBV11-1 and J usage is TRBJ1-4, with D uncertain. The CDR3 consists of 15 residues. Germline V CDR1 and CDR2: SGHAT, FQDESV (reference sequence). The V gene lost 3 bases and the J gene lost 0 bases, with 8 bases spanning the gap. CDR3 DNA: TGTGCCAGCAGCTTGAGATCTGCAACTAATGAAAAACTGTTTTTT. Protein sequence: CASSLRSATNEKLFF.

The J gene is TRBJ2-5, the V gene TRBV3-1 (or the pseudogene TRBV3-2), with D perhaps matching TRBD1 (5 bases). The CDR3 totals 16 residues. Trimming took 0 bases from V and 2 from J, leaving 13 bases between them. The germline gives CDR1 LGHDT, CDR2 YNNKEL (reference sequence). This CDR3 reads CASSQDRGLPQETQYF. The DNA for the CDR3 is TGTGCCAGCAGCCAAGATAGGGGCCTGCCTCAAGAGACCCAGTACTTC.

The chain joins TRBV5-1 to TRBJ2-2, with 14 nucleotides matching TRBD2. Germline V gives CDR1 SGHRS, CDR2 YFSETQ. The CDR3 consists of 17 residues. J lost 8 bases, V lost 0 bases, and 6 bases had no gene match. The CDR3 loop is CASSLVPGLAGEGELFF. DNA of the CDR3: TGCGCCAGCAGCTTGGTCCCGGGACTAGCGGGAGAGGGGGAGCTGTTTTTT.

This clone was recorded only once. This chain links TRBV5-1 with TRBJ2-1, with TRBD1 matching over 8 bases. V was pared by 4 bases and J by 10 bases, with 10 bases of the junction left unmatched. The length of the CDR3 is 14 residues. Germline values: CDR1 SGHRS, CDR2 YFSETQ. The CDR3 DNA reads as TGCGCCAGCAGCAGCCGGGACAGGTCTTTGGAGCAGTTCTTC. This gives the protein CASSSRDRSLEQFF.

The gene calls are TRBV4-1 and TRBJ2-1; 9 bases are shared with TRBD2. CDR1 is MGHRA and CDR2 is YSYEKL in the germline V gene. The J segment lost 9 bases and the V segment lost 4 bases, leaving 10 bases of the junction unmatched. This CDR3 spans 15 amino acids. CDR3 loop: CASSPVGLARSEQFF. The DNA of the CDR3 is TGCGCCAGCAGCCCCGTTGGACTAGCGAGGAGTGAGCAGTTCTTC.

V gene TRBV18 combines with J gene TRBJ1-3; 7 nucleotides match TRBD1. This CDR3 is 14 amino acids long. After removal of 3 bases from V and 4 bases from J, the junction contained 3 bases not matched to a gene. Germline CDR1 KGHSH, CDR2 LQKENI. The chain's CDR3 is CASSPDRAGNTIYF. The CDR3 coding sequence is TGTGCCAGCTCACCCGACAGGGCCGGAAACACCATATATTTT.

The chain combines TRBV5-8 with TRBJ1-5, with D perhaps matching TRBD1 (6 bases). V was shortened by 0 bases and J by 4 bases, with 14 bases between the two germline ends. Germline V CDR1 and CDR2: SGHTS, YDEGEE. The CDR3 extends over 16 amino acids. CDR3 residues: CASSLDTGTRNQPQHF. DNA of the CDR3: TGTGCCAGCAGCTTGGACACAGGGACGCGAAATCAGCCCCAGCATTTT. The entire variable domain, with the rest obtained from reference TRBV5-8 and TRBJ1-5, is as follows: EAGVTQSPTHLIKTRGQQATLRCSPISGHTSVYWYQQALGLGLQFLLWYDEGEERNRGNFPPRFSGRQFPNYSSELNVNALELEDSALYLCASSLDTGTRNQPQHFGDGTRLSIL.

This chain connects TRBV19 to TRBJ2-5; a weak D match, TRBD2 (6 bases). Germline-derived CDR1 and CDR2 are LNHDA and SQIVND (reference sequence). Deletions cut 6 bases from V and 4 bases from J, with 18 bases between. The length of the CDR3 is 15 residues. CDR3 in DNA: TGTGCCAGTAGGGGGGGAGGAGGGGCGCGAGAGACCCAGTACTTC. Protein sequence: CASRGGGGARETQYF.